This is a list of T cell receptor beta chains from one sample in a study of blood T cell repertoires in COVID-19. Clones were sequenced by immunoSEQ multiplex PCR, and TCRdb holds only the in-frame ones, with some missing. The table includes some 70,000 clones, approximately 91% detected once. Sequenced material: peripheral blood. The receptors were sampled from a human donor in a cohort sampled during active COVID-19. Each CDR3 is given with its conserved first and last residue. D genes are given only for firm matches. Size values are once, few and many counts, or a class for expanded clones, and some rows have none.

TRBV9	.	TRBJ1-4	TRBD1	TGTGCCAGCAGCGTATCGCTCAGGGGGGCCGGAGGTGAAAAACTGTTTTTT	CASSVSLRGAGGEKLFF
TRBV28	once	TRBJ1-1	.	TGTGCCAGCAGTTTGAAGCGGAATATGAACACTGAAGCTTTCTTT	CASSLKRNMNTEAFF
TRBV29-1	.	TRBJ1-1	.	TGCAGCGTTGCGTCAAGACAGGAGAGGAACACTGAAGCTTTCTTT	CSVASRQERNTEAFF
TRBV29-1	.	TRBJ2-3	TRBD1	TGCAGCGTTGTAAGAGACAGGGGATCAGATACGCAGTATTTT	CSVVRDRGSDTQYF
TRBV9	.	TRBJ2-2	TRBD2	TGTGCCAGCAGCGCGGGACTAGTCACCGGGGAGCTGTTTTTT	CASSAGLVTGELFF
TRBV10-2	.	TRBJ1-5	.	TGCGCCAGCCAAAAGGACTTGAGCAATCAGCCCCAGCATTTT	CASQKDLSNQPQHF
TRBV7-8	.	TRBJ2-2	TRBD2	TGTGCCAGCAGCCCGACACGCGGACTAGCGGGGGGGAGGGGGGAGCTGTTTTTT	CASSPTRGLAGGRGELFF
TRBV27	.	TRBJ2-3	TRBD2	TGTGCCAGCAGCGGGAGGGCCCCCACAGATACGCAGTATTTT	CASSGRAPTDTQYF
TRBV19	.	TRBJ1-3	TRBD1	TGTGCCAGTGATCAGGGGGACTCTGGAAACACCATATATTTT	CASDQGDSGNTIYF
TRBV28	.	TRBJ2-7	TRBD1	TGTGCCAGCAGTTTCTGGACAGGGACCTACGAGCAGTACTTC	CASSFWTGTYEQYF
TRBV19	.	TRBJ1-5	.	TGTGCCAGTAGTATGGGCAGCAATCAGCCCCAGCATTTT	CASSMGSNQPQHF
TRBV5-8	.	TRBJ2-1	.	TGTGCCAGCAGCTTCTTTCGGGAGTTTTTTTACAATGAGCAGTTCTTC	CASSFFREFFYNEQFF
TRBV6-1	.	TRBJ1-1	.	TGTGCCAGCAGTGAAGTGGGCGGGCGAGCTTTCTTT	CASSEVGGRAFF
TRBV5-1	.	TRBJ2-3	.	TGCGCCAGCAGCTTGGGCAGCGCAGATACGCAGTATTTT	CASSLGSADTQYF
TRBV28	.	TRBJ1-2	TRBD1	TGTGCCAGCAGTCGGGACAGGGGATATGATCTTGGCTACACCTTC	CASSRDRGYDLGYTF
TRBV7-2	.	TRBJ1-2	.	TGTGCCAGCAGCTTAGCCGGACAGAGATCTAACTATGGCTACACCTTC	CASSLAGQRSNYGYTF
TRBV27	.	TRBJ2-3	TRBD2	TGTGCCAGCAGTCGACCGGGACTAGCGGGGGGGCCCACAGATACGCAGTATTTT	CASSRPGLAGGPTDTQYF
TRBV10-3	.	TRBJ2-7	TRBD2	TGTGCCATCAGTGCGGGGACTAGCGGGGGGGCCGGCTACGAGCAGTACTTC	CAISAGTSGGAGYEQYF
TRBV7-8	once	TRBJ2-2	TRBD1	TGTGCCAGCAGCTTGGGACAGGGGGCGGCCGGGGAGCTGTTTTTT	CASSLGQGAAGELFF
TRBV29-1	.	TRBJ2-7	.	TGCAGCGTAGCGCGGGACAGCTCCTACGAGCAGTACTTC	CSVARDSSYEQYF
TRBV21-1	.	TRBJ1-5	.	TGTGCCAGCAGCAACAATCAGGGGGCGCATCAGCCCCAGCATTTT	CASSNNQGAHQPQHF
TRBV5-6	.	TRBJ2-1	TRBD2	TGTGCCAGCAGCTGGGGGACTAGCGGTTACAATGAGCAGTTCTTC	CASSWGTSGYNEQFF
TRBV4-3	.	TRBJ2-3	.	TGCGCCAGCAGCCAAGCCTCGGCTAGCGTGGGCTCAGATACGCAGTATTTT	CASSQASASVGSDTQYF
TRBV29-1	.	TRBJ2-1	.	TGCAGCGTGGGTCTAGCTGGGGAAAAGCAGTTCTTC	CSVGLAGEKQFF
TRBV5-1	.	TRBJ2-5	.	TGCGCCAGCAGCCAAGGGGGGGGGCGCGCAGAGACCCAGTACTTC	CASSQGGGRAETQYF
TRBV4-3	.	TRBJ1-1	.	TGCGCCAGCAGCCAACTCGACGGGGGGGAGAACACTGAAGCTTTCTTT	CASSQLDGGENTEAFF
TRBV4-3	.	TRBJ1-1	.	TGCGCCAGCAGCCACCCAGGGAAGACTGAAGCTTTCTTT	CASSHPGKTEAFF
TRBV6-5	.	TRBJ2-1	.	TGTGCCAGCAGTCGGACTGGAAATGAGCAGTTCTTC	CASSRTGNEQFF
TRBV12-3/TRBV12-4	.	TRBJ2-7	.	TGTGCCAGCAGCCTCTACGAGCAGTACTTC	CASSLYEQYF
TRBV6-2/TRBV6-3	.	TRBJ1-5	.	TGTGCCAGCAGTAAAACTCAGGGAAATCAGCCCCAGCATTTT	CASSKTQGNQPQHF
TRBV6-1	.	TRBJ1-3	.	TGTGCCAGCAGTGAATTGCGCAGGCACTCTGGAAACACCATATATTTT	CASSELRRHSGNTIYF
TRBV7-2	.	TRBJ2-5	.	TGTGCCAGCAGCTTACAACAGGGCCAAGAGACCCAGTACTTC	CASSLQQGQETQYF
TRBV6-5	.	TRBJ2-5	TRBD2	TGTGCCAGCAGCGTAGCGGGAGAAGAGACCCAGTACTTC	CASSVAGEETQYF
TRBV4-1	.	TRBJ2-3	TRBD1	TGCGCCAGCAGCCAAGATGGCACAGGGGGCCCGTGGACAGATACGCAGTATTTT	CASSQDGTGGPWTDTQYF
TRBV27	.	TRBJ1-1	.	TGTGCCAGCAGTTTATATGGGGGCCGGAACGCTGAAGCTTTCTTT	CASSLYGGRNAEAFF
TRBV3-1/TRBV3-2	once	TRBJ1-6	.	TGTGCCAGCAGCCGGGGCAGGGAGGATTCACCCCTCCACTTT	CASSRGREDSPLHF
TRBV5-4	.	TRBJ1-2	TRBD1	TGTGCCAGCAGCCCGAGAAGAGCCGGGGACAGGGTATTCGGCTACACCTTC	CASSPRRAGDRVFGYTF
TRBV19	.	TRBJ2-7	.	TGTGCCAGTAGTCCCTTTGGGGCAGGGATCTACGAGCAGTACTTC	CASSPFGAGIYEQYF
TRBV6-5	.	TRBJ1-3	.	TGTGCCAGCAGTCACGACAGAAGCTCTGGAAACACCATATATTTT	CASSHDRSSGNTIYF
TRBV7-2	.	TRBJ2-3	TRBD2	TGTGCCAGCAGCATTAGCGGGGGGCCGGATACGCAGTATTTT	CASSISGGPDTQYF
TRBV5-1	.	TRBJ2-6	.	TGCGCCAGCAGCTTAACAGGGTCTGGGGCCAACGTCCTGACTTTC	CASSLTGSGANVLTF
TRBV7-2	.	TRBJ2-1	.	TGTGCCAGCAGCTCCGGGTCGAACAATGAGCAGTTCTTC	CASSSGSNNEQFF
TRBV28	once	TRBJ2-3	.	TGTGCCAGCAGTTGGAGACAGTCAGATACGCAGTATTTT	CASSWRQSDTQYF
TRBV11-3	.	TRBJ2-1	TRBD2	TGTGCCAGCAGCCCTCTCCGGGGGCTAGCGGGGGACAATGAGCAGTTCTTC	CASSPLRGLAGDNEQFF
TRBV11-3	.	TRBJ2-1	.	TGTGCCAGCAGCTTCTATAGCGGAGAGCAGTTCTTC	CASSFYSGEQFF
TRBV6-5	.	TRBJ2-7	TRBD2	TGTGCCAGCAGTTACTCAATTCTAGCGGGCGCCATGGGGCAGTACTTC	CASSYSILAGAMGQYF
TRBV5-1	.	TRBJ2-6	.	TGCGCCAGCAGCTTGGTCCCAGGGGCAGGGGCCAACGTCCTGACTTTC	CASSLVPGAGANVLTF
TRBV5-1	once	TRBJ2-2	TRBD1	TGCGCCAGCAGCTTGCCCGGGACAGCGAACACCGGGGAGCTGTTTTTT	CASSLPGTANTGELFF
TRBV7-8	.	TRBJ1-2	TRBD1	TGTGCCAGCAGCAAAGTCACAGGGGCACCGGTAGGCTATGGCTACACCTTC	CASSKVTGAPVGYGYTF
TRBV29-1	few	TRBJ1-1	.	TGCAGCGTTGAAAGGCAGCGACTAGCTTTCTTT	CSVERQRLAFF
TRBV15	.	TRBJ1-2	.	TGTGCCGCCAGCAGAGATTTAGCTAACTATGGCTACACCTTC	CAASRDLANYGYTF
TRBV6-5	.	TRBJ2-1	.	TGTGCCAGCAGTTACGGGCGTACGCTTTCCTACAATGAGCAGTTCTTC	CASSYGRTLSYNEQFF
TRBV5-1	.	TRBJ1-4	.	TGCGCCAGCAGGGGATCGGCAGGGTCTGAAAAACTGTTTTTT	CASRGSAGSEKLFF
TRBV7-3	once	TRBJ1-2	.	TGTGCCAGCAGCTTAGTCGGAGGGAGTGGCTACACCTTC	CASSLVGGSGYTF
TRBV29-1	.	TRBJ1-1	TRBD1	TGCAGCGTCTCCGGGACAGGGTTTAACACTGAAGCTTTCTTT	CSVSGTGFNTEAFF
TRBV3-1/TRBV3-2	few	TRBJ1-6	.	TGTGCCAGCAGGGACGGGAATTTGTCACCCCTCCACTTT	CASRDGNLSPLHF
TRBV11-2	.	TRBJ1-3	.	TGTGCCAGCAGCCCCCTAGGACAACCGGAGGGAAACACCATATATTTT	CASSPLGQPEGNTIYF
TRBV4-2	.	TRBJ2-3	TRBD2	TGTGCCAGCAGCCAAACTAGCGGGATGGCGGATACGCAGTATTTT	CASSQTSGMADTQYF